This T cell receptor beta chain was retrieved from a study of beta chain features in type 1 diabetes. The isolated RNA, all of it, was reverse transcribed, so expressed TCRB transcripts were what got sequenced. The data were produced by immunoSEQ multiplex PCR, yet TCRdb's version contains in-frame clones alone and is incomplete. The sample lists some 700,000 clones, roughly an eighth occurring once. General observations from the study: All four CD4+ subsets from Type 1 diabetes patients carried moderately but significantly shorter TCRB CDR3s.

About this clone itself: As yet, its antigen is unknown.

The V segment lost 4 bases and the J segment 8 bases; nucleotides outside the gene matches: 13. CDR1 is SGHDN and CDR2 is FVKESK in the germline V gene. CDR3 length equals 15 residues. V usage is TRBV14 and J usage is TRBJ1-2; TRBD1 matches at 7 bases. The sequence was obtained from a young man with type 1 diabetes. Sequenced material: naive CD4+ T cells from blood. Here the CDR3 reads CASSPRSGGFGGYTF. In DNA, the CDR3 is TGTGCCAGCAGCCCGCGGTCAGGGGGATTTGGAGGCTACACCTTC.